Listed below are T cell receptor beta chains from one sample, sequenced in a study of blood T cell repertoires in COVID-19. The assay was immunoSEQ multiplex PCR, and TCRdb's table has in-frame clones only and misses some. This sample has about 68,000 clones; over 65% occur once, and the top ten carry approximately 20%. The sample consisted of peripheral blood. Receptors were obtained from a human donor in a cohort sampled during active COVID-19. Each CDR3 is given with its conserved first and last residue. A D gene is named only where the DNA matches it firmly. Clone size is given for some rows only: seen once, a few or many times, or a class if the clone is expanded.

DNA	CDR3	size	D	V	J
TGTGCCAGCAGCTTAGCGGGGAGCTCTGGGGCCAACGTCCTGACTTTC	CASSLAGSSGANVLTF	-	-	TRBV7-9	TRBJ2-6
TGCGCCAGCAGCCAAGCTCGGACTAGCGGGGGGGATACGCAGTATTTT	CASSQARTSGGDTQYF	-	TRBD2	TRBV4-3	TRBJ2-3
TGTGCCAGCAGTTTTATAGATAGCAATCAGCCCCAGCATTTT	CASSFIDSNQPQHF	-	-	TRBV28	TRBJ1-5
TGTGCCAGCAGCGGGGGGGGACTTCAGCCCCAGCATTTT	CASSGGGLQPQHF	-	-	TRBV12-3/TRBV12-4	TRBJ1-5
TGTGCCAGCAGCTTGGTGGTAGCGGGGGCCTTCACCGGGGAGCTGTTTTTT	CASSLVVAGAFTGELFF	-	TRBD2	TRBV5-6	TRBJ2-2
TGTGCCAGCTCACCCCCCCCTCAAGAGACCCAGTACTTC	CASSPPPQETQYF	-	-	TRBV18	TRBJ2-5
TGTGCCAGCAGCGTAGGTGGGGCGGCCTCTGAAGAGACCCAGTACTTC	CASSVGGAASEETQYF	once	-	TRBV9	TRBJ2-5
TGTGCCAGCAGTCCCTCCTGGGGCGGATCCTACGAGCAGTACTTC	CASSPSWGGSYEQYF	-	-	TRBV28	TRBJ2-7
TGTGCCAGCAGCTTAGAGTCAGGGTCCCCATCACCCCTCCACTTT	CASSLESGSPSPLHF	-	-	TRBV11-2	TRBJ1-6
TGTGCCAGTAGTACCCCCTTCGGGGAGCTGTTTTTT	CASSTPFGELFF	-	-	TRBV19	TRBJ2-2
TGTGCCAGCAGCTTAGATCTTCTGGGACAGGGGTTCTACGAGCAGTACTTC	CASSLDLLGQGFYEQYF	-	TRBD1	TRBV11-2	TRBJ2-7
TGTGCCAGCTCACCACCGACTTCAGGGGTACGGACTGAAGCTTTCTTT	CASSPPTSGVRTEAFF	-	-	TRBV18	TRBJ1-1
TGTGCCAGCTCACCGGTACAGTACTCTGGGGCCAACGTCCTGACTTTC	CASSPVQYSGANVLTF	-	-	TRBV18	TRBJ2-6
TGTGCCAGCAGTAAAACTAGCGGGGCTTACAATGAGCAGTTCTTC	CASSKTSGAYNEQFF	once	TRBD2	TRBV6-2/TRBV6-3	TRBJ2-1
TGTGCCAGCAGCTTGTGGTTGAGTGAAAAACTGTTTTTT	CASSLWLSEKLFF	-	-	TRBV11-2	TRBJ1-4
TGTGCCAGCAGCCAGGAACACAGGGGCCCCTACGAGCAGTACTTC	CASSQEHRGPYEQYF	-	TRBD1	TRBV4-2	TRBJ2-7
TGTGCCAGCAGCTCTGGAGGGATGATCTCTGGATATGGCTACACCTTC	CASSSGGMISGYGYTF	-	-	TRBV27	TRBJ1-2
TGTGCCAGCAGCCCAGGAGGGTCGGGGAGGACCACAGATACGCAGTATTTT	CASSPGGSGRTTDTQYF	-	-	TRBV5-4	TRBJ2-3
TGTGCCAGCAGCTCCATGCTAAGGGAGGGCACTGAAGCTTTCTTT	CASSSMLREGTEAFF	-	-	TRBV7-8	TRBJ1-1
TGTGCCAGTAGTATTGATCCCCGGAACTATGGCTACACCTTC	CASSIDPRNYGYTF	-	-	TRBV19	TRBJ1-2
TGCGCCAGCAGTGAGTCCGGACAGGCTGGAAACACCATATATTTT	CASSESGQAGNTIYF	-	TRBD1	TRBV10-2	TRBJ1-3
TGTGCCAGCAGTTACCGGGGGTCCTACGAGCAGTACTTC	CASSYRGSYEQYF	-	-	TRBV6-6	TRBJ2-7
TGTGCCAGCAGCCCCCAAGGGCAGGGGCGAGGACTAGCGGGGGGCCCCGGGGAGCTGTTTTTT	CASSPQGQGRGLAGGPGELFF	-	-	TRBV21-1	TRBJ2-2
TGTGCCAGCAGCCCCCACCCCCGACTAGCCCCGGACGAGCAGTACTTC	CASSPHPRLAPDEQYF	few	TRBD2	TRBV7-9	TRBJ2-7
TGTGCCACCAGTGATGACTGGGAGAAGACCCAGTACTTC	CATSDDWEKTQYF	-	-	TRBV24-1	TRBJ2-5
TGTGCCAGCAGCCCCGGGACAGGGAACTACGAGCAGTACTTC	CASSPGTGNYEQYF	-	TRBD1	TRBV14	TRBJ2-7
TGCAGTGCTAGTCCTTCGAACACTGAAGCTTTCTTT	CSASPSNTEAFF	-	-	TRBV20-1	TRBJ1-1
TGTGCCAGCAGCGAGGGACACGGAATTCGGTACGAGCAGTACTTC	CASSEGHGIRYEQYF	-	-	TRBV6-5	TRBJ2-7
TGTGCCAGCAGCTTAACCGGAGAGACCCAGTACTTC	CASSLTGETQYF	few	-	TRBV11-3	TRBJ2-5
TGTGCCAGCAGCCAGATCCAGCGGGAGGGCCGAAGAGGAGAGACCCAGTACTTC	CASSQIQREGRRGETQYF	-	TRBD2	TRBV3-1/TRBV3-2	TRBJ2-5
TGTGCCAGCAGTATGACAGTGGGGGGTAGGGATCGTTACAATGAGCAGTTCTTC	CASSMTVGGRDRYNEQFF	-	-	TRBV27	TRBJ2-1
TGTGCCAGCAGCTTGAGGCGAAAGGGGGCAGATACGCAGTATTTT	CASSLRRKGADTQYF	-	-	TRBV5-6	TRBJ2-3
TGTGCCAGCAGTTCACCACCGGGACAATCCTACGAGCAGTACTTC	CASSSPPGQSYEQYF	-	-	TRBV28	TRBJ2-7
TGTGCCAGCAGCTTAGGGCCAGGGGGCGACGAGCAGTACTTC	CASSLGPGGDEQYF	-	TRBD1	TRBV7-2	TRBJ2-7
TGCGCCAGCAGCTTGGCGGTCGACGCGGGACAGGGCGAACAGTACTTC	CASSLAVDAGQGEQYF	-	TRBD1	TRBV5-1	TRBJ2-7
TGTGCCAGCAGCTTGGGACTAGCGGGAGCAGAGACCCAGTACTTC	CASSLGLAGAETQYF	-	TRBD2	TRBV5-4	TRBJ2-5
TGTGCCAGCAAGCCCGGGACAGGATATATAGATGGCTACACCTTC	CASKPGTGYIDGYTF	-	TRBD1	TRBV6-5	TRBJ1-2
TGTGCCAGCAGCTTAAGGCGGACAGGTGTGGGCACAGATACGCAGTATTTT	CASSLRRTGVGTDTQYF	-	TRBD1	TRBV7-2	TRBJ2-3
TGTGCCAGCAGCCTATCCGACAGGGTTACTGAAGCTTTCTTT	CASSLSDRVTEAFF	-	TRBD1	TRBV3-1/TRBV3-2	TRBJ1-1
TGTGCCAGCAGTGAGAGACCGGGACAGGGGTCCAACACCGGGGAGCTGTTTTTT	CASSERPGQGSNTGELFF	medium-sized	TRBD1	TRBV25-1	TRBJ2-2
TGTGCCACCAGTGATGGGGGTTCCGCGGGGACCGGGGAGCTGTTTTTT	CATSDGGSAGTGELFF	-	-	TRBV24-1	TRBJ2-2